This TCR beta chain was captured in a study of cytomegalovirus exposure and HLA in healthy donors (dated by TCRdb to about 2017). Regarding the complete study: According to an earlier analysis of several hundred of the donors, 150 million to 200 million T cells yielded some 110 million unique TCR beta sequences and approximately 280 Gb of sequence data. Both class I and class II loci were covered by HLA typing, at four-digit resolution. To study patterns of TCR occurrence, a later analysis re-analyzed previously published TCR beta repertoires from 600 to 750 donors and added high-resolution HLA genotyping. Of the 300 to 500 genotyped donors, less than 90% were placed in the genetic ancestry cluster associated with self-reported Caucasian donors. To predict cytomegalovirus infection status, the study combined high-throughput TCR immunosequencing, statistical association of individual TCRs with disease status, and machine learning. The number of typed donors differed by locus: about 629-630 for A, B, C, DRB1 and DQB1; 500 to 550 for DQA1; 606 for DPA1; and roughly 470 for DPB1. Among 350 to 400 genotyped donors of the cohort, an average of roughly 240,000 unique TCR beta nucleotide sequences were sequenced per donor, around a sixth of them non-productive. The study aimed to test whether signatures of past pathogen exposure could be identified by cataloging public T cell receptors. Every discovery cohort repertoire had been produced on one sequencing platform. Rather than drawing on any new phenotypic data, the later analysis identified candidate immune exposures from TCR beta sequences and the way those sequences occurred across donors. Roughly 5 DR-DQ haplotypes were treated as single units for association and clustering because of strong linkage in the cohort. A separate validation cohort of about 110 different subjects was used in addition to the 666-subject first cohort. Alongside the repertoire data, information on donor age, sex, ethnicity and CMV serostatus was compiled. Approximately 300 gigabases of sequencing data and roughly 80 million unique TCR sequences made up an early release that covered several hundred HLA-typed donors. In an earlier analysis of a few hundred of the donors, high-throughput TCR beta sequencing was used to judge whether each TCR beta V gene segment behaved as functional or pseudogenic. The study profiled the T cell repertoires of 500 to 800 subjects by immunosequencing and related them to cytomegalovirus serostatus. Genome-wide SNP genotypes for about three fifths of the 666 donors were used in a later genetic analysis, which treated that subset as a discovery cohort.

The paper's findings and limits, for the study overall: In a later genetic analysis, a missense DCLRE1C variant was associated with V-gene and J-gene trimming of TCR beta chains, and the association was replicated in an independent cohort. An earlier analysis of 587 of the donors showed that most TCR beta V segments appeared in productive rearrangements either about 90% or about 30% of the time, which broadly matched IMGT annotations. In this cohort, only TCR beta chains were sequenced, and detectable features were limited by the absence of alpha or paired-chain data. According to a later analysis, parvovirus B19, influenza, CMV and Epstein-Barr virus appeared linked to several top co-occurrence clusters. Compared with equally common non-associated chains, HLA-associated TCR beta chains in a later analysis were more clonally expanded and had lower generation probabilities. Roughly uniform sequencing depth across donors was assumed in presence/absence analyses, although this assumption may not hold. CMV serostatus was the only immune exposure information available for the cohort. The classifier was reported to diagnose cytomegalovirus status with high specificity and sensitivity in both the original and validation cohorts. Because some donors lacked HLA typing at each locus, the association tests relied only on the typed subset. Compared with the roughly 720-donor mean, donors in an Asian-associated ancestry cluster had fewer N-insertions in productive TCRs, according to a later genetic analysis. Because counts were too low, about 18 rarely observed V segments, including chromosome 9 orphons, were excluded from the earlier analysis of 587 of the donors. A further reported finding was that TCR beta sequences accurately predicted the HLA-A and HLA-B alleles for most subjects in the first cohort. Specific HLA alleles were associated with some 15,000 TCR beta sequences at a false discovery rate of 0.05 in a later analysis. The authors suggested that the approach could potentially be generalized to other disease states and immunological phenotypes. In vitro tests confirmed that three of the cytomegalovirus-associated TCR beta chains recognize cytomegalovirus antigens. Because the 87-base-pair reads could not distinguish some IMGT-functional V segments, including TRBV6-2 and TRBV6-3, those segments were excluded. Linkage disequilibrium might explain the correlated functional status among segregating V segments, but an unknown experimental factor could not be excluded. When HLA alleles, especially DR and DQ, strongly co-occurred, attributing TCR associations to individual alleles was difficult. According to a later analysis, most CMV-associated TCR beta chains appeared to be HLA-restricted, and the HLA associations seemed to be driven largely by CMV exposure. In a later analysis, the rate of TCR association differed among HLA loci, with DRB1 alleles having the most associated TCRs and HLA-C alleles having the fewest. Most TCR sequences were observed very rarely across donors, whereas some public TCRs were present in many individuals. A cluster of highly shared sequence variants was judged likely to represent a technical artifact of the sequencing pipeline. The study gave a list of over 150 TCR beta chains associated with cytomegalovirus.

With regard to this clone: There is no known antigen for this receptor. No much larger clone is present one base from it, and per-base qualities are unavailable.

V is trimmed back by 4 bases and J by 3 bases, and the junction contains 7 bases that no gene match accounts for. From the cysteine through the phenylalanine, the CDR3 covers 15 amino acids. CDR3 DNA only is kept here, 45 bases in frame from base 1. In the germline V gene (reference sequence), CDR1 corresponds to WNHNN and CDR2 to SYGVQD. The cohort comprised 710 or so healthy bone marrow donors. Cohort members were all nominally healthy when sampled, although unrecorded immune exposures were likely present. The donor was CMV seropositive and belonged to the group of 250 to 300 seropositive cohort members. A peripheral blood sample was provided by each donor, and peripheral blood mononuclear cells were used for TCR beta sequencing. Genomic DNA extraction from the blood cell samples was performed with the Qiagen DNeasy Blood Extraction Kit. The library was made by the immunoSEQ multiplex PCR assay. The multiplex PCR relied on a mix of 60 forward primers for TCR Vbeta segments and 13 reverse primers for TCR Jbeta segments. A multiplex PCR assay on genomic DNA amplified the CDR3 region of rearranged TCR beta genes. The Illumina HiSeq System was used to sequence the amplified TCR beta libraries as 87-base-pair reads. Per the source publication's procedure: A later analysis counted about 76 million unique TCR beta chains across the 600 to 850 repertoires, and roughly 11 million of these chains were shared by at least two donors. Raw reads were error-corrected and collapsed into unique sequences by a nearest-neighbor algorithm in which closely related sequences were merged to remove PCR and sequencing errors. Alignment of CDR3 sequences to IMGT reference sequences was used to assign V, D and J gene segments. For a sequence to be retained, a match of at least six nucleotides to both a V gene segment and a J gene segment was required. A rearrangement counted as productive if the CDR3 had no stop codons and remained in frame with V and J, and every other rearrangement counted as non-productive. CDR3 was defined according to IMGT convention as the region running from the second conserved V-encoded cysteine to the conserved J-encoded phenylalanine. The earlier analysis of a few hundred of the donors excluded sequences that lacked an unambiguous match to a single V gene segment. An earlier analysis of almost 600 of the donors classified V segments as functional when productive rearrangements were above 56.7% and as segregating when the standard deviation between donors was above 5%. To diagnose cytomegalovirus status from the catalog of TCR beta chain sequences, a statistical classification framework was built. A later analysis assigned V and J genes by comparing TCR nucleotide sequences with IMGT/GENE-DB human TR gene sequences. In a later analysis, CDR3 sequences and most-parsimonious VDJ recombination scenarios were assigned using the TCRdist pipeline. In a later analysis, every TCR beta chain was defined by the combination of its CDR3 amino acid sequence and its V-gene family, and reads without a unique V-gene family were dropped. To address suspected cross-contamination and a sequencing artifact, a later analysis removed some 620 highly shared, low-generation-probability nucleotide sequences. In a later analysis, a clonal expansion index was calculated for each public chain from normalized within-repertoire ranks of inferred template counts. In a later analysis, generation probabilities were computed using a VDJ recombination model fitted to out-of-frame rearrangements, and the results were checked against IGoR. In a later analysis, hypergeometric tests were used to score TCR-TCR, TCR-HLA and TCR-CMV co-occurrence, with a repertoire-size bias correction applied to TCR pairs. In a later analysis, false discovery rates were estimated by permuting HLA or CMV assignments 20 times. In a later analysis, co-occurring TCRs were grouped using DBSCAN, with TCRdist sequence similarity added in when clustering inside HLA-allele-positive subsets. Repertoires with fewer than 30,000 or more than 120,000 public chains, plus five repertoires with anomalous nucleotide sharing, were excluded from co-occurrence clustering. TCRdb took this table from immuneACCESS and kept in-frame rearrangements with V and J called. Such tables lack part of the clones; where checked against another copy, unresolved V genes explain under half of the gap, and the rest is unexplained. V and J calls and clone size follow that table, whereas D and trimming were derived from the DNA. Present in this sample are 200,000 or so clones, 82% of which were seen just once. The ten largest clones represent under 7.5% of the sample.

The chain was built from TRBV10-1 and TRBJ1-1, with 8 bases aligning to TRBD1. This TCR came from a woman aged 50 to 60 in good health and CMV-seropositive. Material for sequencing was PBMCs. For the CDR3, the sequence is CASSARTGKYTEAFF. The bases are TGCGCCAGCAGTGCGAGGACAGGGAAGTACACTGAAGCTTTCTTT.